This T cell receptor beta chain was sequenced during a study of response to subunit inactivated influenza vaccine listed by TCRdb under 2018. Study-level background: Deep quantitative T cell receptor repertoire profiling was used in the study to track responses to a trivalent subunit inactivated influenza vaccine. What the research found in general, with its limitations: The authors suggested that each seasonal influenza vaccination may recruit only a limited number of new T cells.

The library relied on RT-PCR. These reads were obtained on an Illumina HiSeq 2500. The raw public data were reprocessed by TCRdb itself: fastp quality trimming at Q25, MiXCR clonotype calling, in-frame beta chains only. One record per CDR3 amino acid sequence lists the most common genes and DNA. The sample data list 500,000 to 600,000 distinct CDR3 sequences, and approximately 10% of these were observed just once. Jointly, the top ten make up about 10% of the sample. As concerns this clonotype: Its antigen target is currently unknown. It has no much larger one-base neighbor in the sample; base qualities were not kept.

CDR1 and CDR2 (MNHNS, SASEGT) derive from the germline V gene. Trimming at the junction amounts to 6 bases on V and 0 bases on J, and the germline ends lie 12 bases apart. Its CDR3 holds 14 amino acids, cysteine through phenylalanine. Of the read, only the CDR3 DNA is kept; its 42 bases are in frame from base 1. The receptor was derived from a man between 50 and 59 years old who received an inactivated influenza vaccine. Donor details come from another sample of the same person, matched by shared clones. Rearrangement joined TRBV6-1 to TRBJ2-7; a tentative D match to TRBD2 spans 6 bases. The starting material was PBMCs from blood, obtained on the day of vaccination. The nucleotide sequence reads as follows: TGTGCCAGCAGCAGGGACTTCAACTCCTACGAGCAGTACTTC. It codes for CASSRDFNSYEQYF.